The following is a T cell receptor (beta chain) sequence with its context. Its binding antigen is unknown. Nothing much larger sits one base from this clone, and base qualities are not available. Trimming removed 7 bases from V and 2 bases from J, leaving 23 bases between the germline ends. The germline V gene (reference sequence) specifies MNHEY as CDR1 and SMNVEV as CDR2. The CDR3 goes from the cysteine to the phenylalanine over 17 residues. The sequence is cut down to CDR3 DNA, 51 bases in frame from base 1. The record originates from a study of ipilimumab plus nivolumab after autologous stem cell transplantation listed by TCRdb under 2021. The study in broad terms: A median of roughly 5 ipilimumab doses and eight or nine nivolumab doses was received by trial patients. Fewer than 40 patients made up the trial's intent-to-treat population. Patients undergoing autologous transplant for high-risk diffuse large B cell lymphoma, mature T cell lymphoma, or multiple myeloma were enrolled in the trial. Both primary refractory and relapsed disease were represented in the DLBCL cohort, where 18-month progression-free survival was approximately 86% and 30%, respectively. What the study reported, not specific to this receptor: The authors concluded that, as post-transplant consolidation, combined checkpoint inhibition appeared tolerable. The authors stated that profiles of the T cell receptor repertoire, regulatory T cell phenotype and gut microbiota provided a biologic rationale for studying this approach further.

Library method: the immunoSEQ multiplex PCR assay. Not all clones reach the TCRdb copy of this immuneACCESS table, which keeps in-frame sequences only. Checked studies attribute under half of the gap to unresolved V genes and leave the rest unexplained. The sample includes fewer than 85,000 clones, with nearly 85% observed a single time. The ten largest clones take up roughly 2% of the sample. Checkpoint therapy began 14 to 28 days after autologous transplant, with ipilimumab given at 1 mg/kg intravenously on day 1 of selected weeks. The nivolumab dose was 3 mg/kg intravenously, delivered on day 1 of weeks 1, 4, 7, 10, and every two weeks through week 26. The study was a Phase Ib clinical trial testing combined checkpoint inhibition with ipilimumab and nivolumab as consolidation after autologous stem cell transplantation.

This sequence originates from a male donor with diffuse large B-cell lymphoma. The specimen was PBMCs, collected in a trial of ipilimumab plus nivolumab as post-transplant consolidation. The sequence joins TRBV27 to TRBJ1-1, and the D gene may be TRBD1, 5 bases matching. CDR3 region: CASKFLQDPIRNTEAFF. The sequence in DNA is TGTGCCAGCAAGTTCTTACAGGACCCCATCCGCAACACTGAAGCTTTCTTT.